Shown below are 3 T cell receptor beta chains from a single sample sequenced in a study of shared clonotypes between healthy human individuals. Profiled with immunoSEQ multiplex PCR; TCRdb holds only in-frame clones, not every one. The data contain 850,000 to 1,200,000 clones, approximately 70% of them singletons. Sequencing used memory CD4+ T cells sorted from blood. Subset denoted: CD45RA-negative fraction. The receptor set was obtained from a man between 18 and 29 years old in good health.

The chain combines TRBV19 with TRBJ1-5, with 9 bases that match TRBD1. After removal of 2 bases from V and 4 bases from J, the junction contained 3 bases not matched to a gene. Germline lookup yields CDR1 LNHDA and CDR2 SQIVND (reference sequence). The CDR3 extends over 15 amino acids. The CDR3 here is CASSINRGPNQPQHF. CDR3 sequence (DNA): TGTGCCAGTAGTATAAACAGGGGGCCGAATCAGCCCCAGCATTTT.

This rearrangement joins TRBV18 to TRBJ2-1, with 9 bases that match TRBD2. The CDR3 runs to 16 residues. The germline gives CDR1 KGHSH, CDR2 LQKENI. Trimming took 0 bases from V and 5 from J; bases not matched to a gene: 5. The CDR3 DNA sequence: TGTGCCAGCTCACCACCGGCGGGGGGGCCCCACAATGAGCAGTTCTTC. This sequence encodes CASSPPAGGPHNEQFF.

J is TRBJ1-4 and V is TRBV5-1; TRBD1 is a possible D gene (6 bases). The germline V and J ends were trimmed by 4 bases and 7 bases, with 17 bases remaining between them. CDR1 and CDR2 from the germline V gene are SGHRS and YFSETQ. CDR3 size: 15 residues. CDR3 protein: CASSPGYRGTEKLFF. In DNA form, the CDR3 reads TGCGCCAGCAGCCCGGGATATAGGGGGACTGAAAAACTGTTTTTT.